This T cell receptor (beta chain) was observed in a study of regulatory T cells in long-lasting Graves disease. Whole-study findings and limits: Persistent Graves' patients possessed reduced TCR diversity relative to recently diagnosed ones.

Construction of the TCR beta libraries employed iRepertoire HTBI primers in conjunction with Arm-PCR of CDR3 regions. Using its own MiXCR run on the multiplex PCR reads, TCRdb lists one record per CDR3 protein. Of 300,000 to 500,000 distinct CDR3 sequences listed, less than 25% are singletons. CDR3 length: 13 amino acids. CDR1 SGHTA and CDR2 FQGNSA come from the germline V gene. V was clipped by 8 bases and J by 3 bases, with 14 bases between them. This clonotype qualifies as medium-sized (0.01 to 0.1%). Its antigen is still unknown. The sample's time point: persistent/refractory GD, antithyroid drugs over 5 years with positive TRAb. After RNA was extracted from PBMCs, the TCR library was made from it.

This receptor was obtained from a female donor with Graves disease. The specimen comprised peripheral blood mononuclear cells (PBMCs), sampled when the disease was refractory, from a patient treated with antithyroid drugs. The V call is TRBV7-2, the J call TRBJ2-7; D unclear. The CDR3 spells CASATNPYYEQYF. Here the CDR3 DNA reads TGTGCCAGCGCCACTAACCCATACTACGAGCAGTACTTC.